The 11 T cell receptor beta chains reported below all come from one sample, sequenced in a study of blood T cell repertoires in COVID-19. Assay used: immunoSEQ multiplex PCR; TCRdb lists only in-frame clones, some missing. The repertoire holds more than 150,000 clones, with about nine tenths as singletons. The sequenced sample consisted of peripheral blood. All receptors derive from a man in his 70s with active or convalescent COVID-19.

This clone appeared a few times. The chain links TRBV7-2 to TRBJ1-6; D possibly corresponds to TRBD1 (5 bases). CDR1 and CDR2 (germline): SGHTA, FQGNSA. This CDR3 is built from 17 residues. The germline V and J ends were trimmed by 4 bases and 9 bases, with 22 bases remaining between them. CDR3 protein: CASSSPAYGGLGSPLHF. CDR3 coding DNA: TGTGCCAGCAGCTCCCCGGCATACGGGGGTTTAGGTTCACCCCTCCACTTT. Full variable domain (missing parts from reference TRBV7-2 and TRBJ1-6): GAGVSQSPSNKVTEKGKDVELRCDPISGHTALYWYRQSLGQGLEFLIYFQGNSAPDKSGLPSDRFSAERTGGSVSTLTIQRTQQEDSAVYLCASSSPAYGGLGSPLHFGNGTRLTVT.

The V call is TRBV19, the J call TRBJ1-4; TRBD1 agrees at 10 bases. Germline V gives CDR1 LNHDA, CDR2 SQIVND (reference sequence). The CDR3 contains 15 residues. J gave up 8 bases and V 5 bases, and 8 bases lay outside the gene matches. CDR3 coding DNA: TGTGCCAGTAGTCCCCGGACAGGGGGAGTAGAAAAACTGTTTTTT. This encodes CASSPRTGGVEKLFF.

CDR3 in amino acids: CASRTEGVSGNTIYF. CDR3 in DNA: TGTGCCAGCAGGACTGAAGGGGTCTCTGGAAACACCATATATTTT. V is TRBV2 and J is TRBJ1-3, with D tentatively TRBD1 (5 bases). V lost 6 bases to trimming and J lost 0 bases, with 12 bases between them. Germline CDR1 SNHLY, CDR2 FYNNEI. CDR3 length: 15 residues.

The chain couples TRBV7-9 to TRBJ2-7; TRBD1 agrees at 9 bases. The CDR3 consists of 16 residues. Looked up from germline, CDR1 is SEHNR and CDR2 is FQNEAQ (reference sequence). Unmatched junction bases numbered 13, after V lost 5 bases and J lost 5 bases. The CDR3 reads CASSDAPGTGSHEQYF. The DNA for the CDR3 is TGTGCCAGCAGCGATGCCCCCGGGACAGGGAGTCACGAGCAGTACTTC.

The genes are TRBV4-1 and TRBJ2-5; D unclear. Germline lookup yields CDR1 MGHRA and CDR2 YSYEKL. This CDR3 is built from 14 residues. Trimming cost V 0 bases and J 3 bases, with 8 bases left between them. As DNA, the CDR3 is TGCGCCAGCAGCCAAGATGCCCTAAAAGAGACCCAGTACTTC. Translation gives CASSQDALKETQYF.

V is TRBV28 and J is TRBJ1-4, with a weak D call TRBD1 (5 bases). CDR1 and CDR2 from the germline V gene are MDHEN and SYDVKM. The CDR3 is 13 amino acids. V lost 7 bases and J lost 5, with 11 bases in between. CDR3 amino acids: CASIDSRNEKLFF. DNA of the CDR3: TGTGCCAGCATTGACAGTCGAAATGAAAAACTGTTTTTT.

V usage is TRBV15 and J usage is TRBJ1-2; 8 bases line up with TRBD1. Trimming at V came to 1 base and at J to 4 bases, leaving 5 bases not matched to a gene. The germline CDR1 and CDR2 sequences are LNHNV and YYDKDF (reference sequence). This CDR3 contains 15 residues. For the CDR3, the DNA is TGTGCCACCAGCAGAGGGGGACAGGATTCCTATGGCTACACCTTC. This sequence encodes CATSRGGQDSYGYTF. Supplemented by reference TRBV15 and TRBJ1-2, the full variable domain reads DAMVIQNPRYQVTQFGKPVTLSCSQTLNHNVMYWYQQKSSQAPKLLFHYYDKDFNNEADTPDNFQSRRPNTSFCFLDIRSPGLGDTAMYLCATSRGGQDSYGYTFGSGTRLTVV.

DNA of the CDR3: TGTGCCTGGAAGGGACAGGGTCATCAGCCCCAGCATTTT. Protein sequence: CAWKGQGHQPQHF. V is TRBV30 and J is TRBJ1-5; 9 bases match TRBD1. J gave up 5 bases and V 4 bases, and 3 bases lay outside the gene matches. Germline CDR1 reads GTSNPN; CDR2 reads SVGIG (reference sequence). CDR3 size: 13 residues.

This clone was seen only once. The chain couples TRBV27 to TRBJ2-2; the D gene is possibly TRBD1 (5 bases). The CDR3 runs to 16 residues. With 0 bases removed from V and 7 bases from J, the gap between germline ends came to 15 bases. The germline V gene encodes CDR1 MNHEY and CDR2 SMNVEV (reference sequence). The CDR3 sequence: CASSLSLWQGHGELFF. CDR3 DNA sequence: TGTGCCAGCAGTTTATCGCTCTGGCAGGGCCACGGGGAGCTGTTTTTT.

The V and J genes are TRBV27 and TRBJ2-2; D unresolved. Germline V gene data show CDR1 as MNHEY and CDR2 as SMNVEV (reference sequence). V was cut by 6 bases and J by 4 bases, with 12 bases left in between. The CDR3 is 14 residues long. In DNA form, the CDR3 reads TGTGCCAGCAGCCCTCGGAGACCCACCGGGGAGCTGTTTTTT. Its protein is CASSPRRPTGELFF.

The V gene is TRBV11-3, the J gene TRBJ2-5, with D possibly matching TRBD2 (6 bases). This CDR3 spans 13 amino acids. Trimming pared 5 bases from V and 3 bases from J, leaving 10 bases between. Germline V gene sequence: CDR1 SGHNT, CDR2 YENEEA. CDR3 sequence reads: CASSRAGKETQYF. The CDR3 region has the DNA TGTGCCAGCAGCCGGGCGGGGAAAGAGACCCAGTACTTC.